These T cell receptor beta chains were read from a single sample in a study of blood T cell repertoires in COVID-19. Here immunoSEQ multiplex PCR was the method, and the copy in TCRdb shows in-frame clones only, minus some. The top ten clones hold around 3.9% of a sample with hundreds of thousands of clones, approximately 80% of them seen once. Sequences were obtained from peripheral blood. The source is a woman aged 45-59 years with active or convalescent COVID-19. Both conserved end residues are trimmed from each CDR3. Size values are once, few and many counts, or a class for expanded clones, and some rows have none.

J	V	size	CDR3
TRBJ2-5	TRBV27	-	ASSSGTSGLAETQY
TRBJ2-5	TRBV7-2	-	ASSLVLAGGRGETQY
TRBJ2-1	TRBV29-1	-	SSSPGTSGSQSDNEQF
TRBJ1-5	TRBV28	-	ASSRTLLWPQH
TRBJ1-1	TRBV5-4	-	ASTLQGSTEAF
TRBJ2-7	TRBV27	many	ASSLTSWAPEQY
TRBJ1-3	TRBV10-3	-	AIRSGVYAGNTIY
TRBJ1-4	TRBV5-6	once	ASSWDRGGMSEKLF
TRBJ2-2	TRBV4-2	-	ASSVLAGVNTGELF
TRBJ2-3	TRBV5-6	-	ASSLVGRLNTDTQY
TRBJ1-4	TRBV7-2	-	ASSLLGDINEKLF
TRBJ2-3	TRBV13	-	ASSLRITDTQY
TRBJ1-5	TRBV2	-	ASRYGTGIFQPQH
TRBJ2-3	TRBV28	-	ASSRSGLAFTDTQY
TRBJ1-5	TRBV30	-	AWSVRGSGQGTPRPQH
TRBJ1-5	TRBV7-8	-	ASSLSRDINQPQH